This is a list of T cell receptor beta chains from one sample in a study of somatic mutations in cytotoxic T cells in rheumatoid arthritis. Measured with immunoSEQ multiplex PCR; TCRdb has only the in-frame clones, and not every one. The table records about 30,000 clones, 75% to 90% of them present only once. Material: CD8+ T cells sorted from blood. Receptors originate from an adult with rheumatoid arthritis. CDR3s include the opening cysteine and the closing phenylalanine or tryptophan. Fields, in order: D gene, clone size, V gene, J gene, CDR3 protein, CDR3 DNA. A D gene is named only where the DNA matches it firmly. The size of a clone is reported for some rows only, either as once, few or many, or as a class for expanded clones.

D: TRBD1
size: NA
V: TRBV6-4
J: TRBJ2-3
CDR3: CASSDGTGGGTQYF
DNA: TGTGCCAGCAGTGACGGGACAGGTGGAGGGACGCAGTATTTT

D: TRBD1
size: few
V: TRBV6-5
J: TRBJ1-6
CDR3: CASSSGQAHNSPLHF
DNA: TGTGCCAGCAGTTCAGGACAGGCCCATAATTCACCCCTCCACTTT

D: NA
size: NA
V: TRBV7-9
J: TRBJ1-2
CDR3: CASSLVGRKEGYTF
DNA: TGTGCCAGCAGCTTAGTCGGCAGAAAGGAGGGCTACACCTTC

D: NA
size: NA
V: TRBV5-5
J: TRBJ1-2
CDR3: CASSLAPGAPNYGYTF
DNA: TGTGCCAGCAGCTTGGCCCCGGGGGCGCCTAACTATGGCTACACCTTC

D: NA
size: NA
V: TRBV2
J: TRBJ1-5
CDR3: CASSEWDGGNQPQHF
DNA: TGTGCCAGCAGTGAATGGGATGGGGGCAATCAGCCCCAGCATTTT

D: NA
size: NA
V: TRBV19
J: TRBJ2-6
CDR3: CASMGANLNSGANVLTF
DNA: TGTGCCAGTATGGGAGCGAACCTGAACTCTGGGGCCAACGTCCTGACTTTC

D: TRBD1
size: NA
V: TRBV19
J: TRBJ1-1
CDR3: CASTQGAKAEAFF
DNA: TGTGCCAGTACGCAGGGGGCGAAGGCTGAAGCTTTCTTT

D: NA
size: NA
V: TRBV30
J: TRBJ2-2
CDR3: CAWSGGAPGELFF
DNA: TGTGCCTGGAGTGGGGGAGCTCCCGGGGAGCTGTTTTTT

D: NA
size: NA
V: TRBV6-6
J: TRBJ1-4
CDR3: CASTNPQGAGEKLFF
DNA: TGTGCCAGCACCAACCCTCAGGGTGCGGGGGAAAAACTGTTTTTT

D: NA
size: NA
V: TRBV5-1
J: TRBJ2-1
CDR3: CASSSGDRTYNEQFF
DNA: TGCGCCAGCAGCTCGGGGGACAGAACCTACAATGAGCAGTTCTTC

D: NA
size: NA
V: TRBV19
J: TRBJ1-1
CDR3: CASSLRGRNTEAFF
DNA: TGTGCCAGTAGCCTCCGGGGGCGGAACACTGAAGCTTTCTTT

D: NA
size: NA
V: TRBV5-1
J: TRBJ1-1
CDR3: CASSLRGDTEAFF
DNA: TGCGCCAGCAGCTTGCGGGGCGACACTGAAGCTTTCTTT

D: TRBD2
size: NA
V: TRBV2
J: TRBJ2-2
CDR3: CASSEWGTSGGELFF
DNA: TGTGCCAGCAGTGAATGGGGGACTAGCGGCGGGGAGCTGTTTTTT

D: TRBD1
size: NA
V: TRBV10-3
J: TRBJ1-1
CDR3: CAITPTGSQNTEAFF
DNA: TGTGCCATCACCCCGACAGGGAGCCAGAACACTGAAGCTTTCTTT

D: NA
size: NA
V: TRBV4-2
J: TRBJ2-2
CDR3: CASSQDPLRGRGSGELFF
DNA: TGTGCCAGCAGCCAAGACCCTCTGCGAGGGAGGGGGTCCGGGGAGCTGTTTTTT

D: TRBD2
size: NA
V: TRBV7-8
J: TRBJ2-5
CDR3: CASSLGGGVLAGSQETQYF
DNA: TGTGCCAGCAGCTTAGGGGGTGGGGTGCTAGCGGGGAGCCAAGAGACCCAGTACTTC

D: NA
size: few
V: TRBV4-1
J: TRBJ2-2
CDR3: CASSQEQHVGELFF
DNA: TGCGCCAGCAGCCAAGAGCAGCACGTCGGGGAGCTGTTTTTT

D: NA
size: NA
V: TRBV7-9
J: TRBJ2-7
CDR3: CASSLVTSTGKYEQYF
DNA: TGTGCCAGCAGCTTAGTAACTAGCACGGGCAAATATGAGCAGTACTTC

D: TRBD2
size: few
V: TRBV6-5
J: TRBJ2-1
CDR3: CASSYSRLAGEYEQFF
DNA: TGTGCCAGCAGTTACTCGCGGCTAGCGGGGGAATATGAGCAGTTCTTC

D: NA
size: NA
V: TRBV10-2
J: TRBJ1-1
CDR3: CATSQGLNTEAFF
DNA: TGCGCCACCTCCCAGGGGTTGAACACTGAAGCTTTCTTT

D: TRBD1
size: NA
V: TRBV6-6
J: TRBJ1-1
CDR3: CASRRQGLLTEAFF
DNA: TGTGCCAGCAGGAGACAGGGTCTGTTAACTGAAGCTTTCTTT

D: NA
size: NA
V: TRBV7-3
J: TRBJ2-1
CDR3: CASSSDRSSYNEQFF
DNA: TGTGCCAGCAGCTCCGACAGGAGCTCCTACAATGAGCAGTTCTTC

D: NA
size: NA
V: TRBV6-1
J: TRBJ2-7
CDR3: CASRPQGRVTYEQYF
DNA: TGTGCCAGCAGGCCCCAGGGGAGGGTAACCTACGAGCAGTACTTC

D: TRBD1
size: NA
V: TRBV9
J: TRBJ2-2
CDR3: CASTWRTGGVLTGELFF
DNA: TGTGCCAGCACCTGGCGGACAGGGGGCGTTCTCACCGGGGAGCTGTTTTTT

D: TRBD1
size: few
V: TRBV2
J: TRBJ1-2
CDR3: CASSPQGRANYGYTF
DNA: TGTGCCAGCAGTCCACAGGGGCGGGCTAACTATGGCTACACCTTC